What follows describes a single T cell receptor (beta chain). Assay: immunoSEQ multiplex PCR; the TCRdb copy retains only in-frame clones and omits some. The sample carries 2 million or so clones, around 96% recorded once. This sample stems from a study of shared clonotypes between healthy human individuals. The V end was cut by 2 bases, the J end by 3 bases, with 11 bases between. The germline gives CDR1 PRHDT, CDR2 FYEKMQ (reference sequence). The CDR3 length is 14 residues. CD45RO-negative CD8 cells positively selected for CCR7 made up the naive population, which excluded terminally differentiated effector memory CD45RA+ cells.

This chain links TRBV13 with TRBJ2-7, with D perhaps TRBD1 (6 bases). Sequenced: naive CD8+ T cells sorted from blood. This sequence was found in a man between 18 and 35 years old in good health. CDR3 coding DNA: TGTGCCAGCAGCTTATGGGGGCAGCTCTACGAGCAGTACTTC. Its protein product is CASSLWGQLYEQYF.